This is a list of T cell receptor beta chains from one sample in a study of breast tumors, draining lymph nodes, adjacent tissues. A single record per CDR3 protein comes from TCRdb applying MiXCR to the multiplex PCR reads. In the table there are 200,000 to 300,000 distinct CDR3 sequences, 30% of which are singletons. The sample taken for sequencing was axillary lymph node tissue. The receptor source for this set is a female donor with breast cancer. Some clones in this sample may be carry-over from other donors' samples. The CDR3 runs from the conserved cysteine through the conserved F or W. A D gene is named only where the DNA matches it firmly. Where a row states a size, it is once, few, many or the class of an expanded clone; other rows omit it.

V gene	clone size	J gene	D gene	CDR3 protein	CDR3 DNA
TRBV11-3	many	TRBJ2-5	NA	CASSLTMRETQYF	TGTGCCAGCAGCCTGACCATGCGAGAGACCCAGTACTTC
TRBV12-3/TRBV12-4	many	TRBJ2-3	NA	CASSLGLEEIDTQYF	TGTGCCAGCAGTTTAGGACTAGAAGAAATTGATACGCAGTATTTT
TRBV19	many	TRBJ2-1	TRBD2	CASSGTRLNDEQFF	TGTGCCAGTAGTGGGACTAGGTTGAACGATGAGCAGTTCTTC
TRBV14	NA	TRBJ2-1	TRBD2	CASSQGGSGSEQFF	TGTGCCAGCAGCCAAGGTGGGAGCGGGAGTGAGCAGTTCTTC
TRBV5-1	many	TRBJ2-2	NA	CASRSRMNTGELFF	TGCGCCAGCAGGTCAAGGATGAACACCGGGGAGCTGTTTTTT
TRBV20-1	many	TRBJ2-3	TRBD2	CSAQIAGGGPDTQYF	TGCAGTGCACAAATAGCGGGAGGGGGGCCAGATACGCAGTATTTT
TRBV29-1	many	TRBJ2-3	TRBD1	CSVRGQHPRDTQYF	TGCAGCGTTCGGGGACAGCACCCAAGAGATACGCAGTATTTT
TRBV10-3	NA	TRBJ1-6	TRBD1	CAIGTGGSYNSPLHF	TGTGCTATTGGGACAGGGGGATCCTATAATTCACCCCTCCACTTT
TRBV19	many	TRBJ2-3	NA	CASSIGRGTDTQYF	TGTGCCAGTAGTATAGGGCGCGGGACAGATACGCAGTATTTT
TRBV20-1	NA	TRBJ1-5	NA	CSAPRTEAGPQHF	TGCAGTGCCCCTCGGACGGAAGCTGGGCCCCAGCATTTT
TRBV5-8	few	TRBJ2-4	NA	CASRPGPRAAAKNIQYF	TGTGCCAGCAGGCCCGGGCCGAGGGCGGCAGCCAAAAACATTCAGTACTTC
TRBV12-3/TRBV12-4	many	TRBJ2-2	TRBD1	CASIRQGGTGELFF	TGTGCCAGCATTCGACAGGGTGGAACCGGGGAGCTGTTTTTT
TRBV7-2	many	TRBJ2-5	NA	CASSSWDHRAETQYF	TGTGCCAGCAGCTCCTGGGACCACCGGGCGGAGACCCAGTACTTC
TRBV7-9	NA	TRBJ1-1	NA	CASSAGRIPNTEAFF	TGTGCCAGCAGCGCCGGGAGGATTCCGAACACTGAAGCTTTCTTT
TRBV9	many	TRBJ2-3	TRBD2	CASSPEGWAGGRGDTQYF	TGTGCCAGCAGCCCAGAGGGATGGGCGGGAGGTAGGGGAGATACGCAGTATTTT
TRBV7-8	many	TRBJ1-2	NA	CASSVTEGLYGYTF	TGTGCCAGCAGCGTGACAGAAGGCCTTTATGGCTACACCTTC
TRBV28	NA	TRBJ2-7	TRBD2	CASSLTSDEQYF	TGTGCCAGCAGTTTGACTAGCGACGAGCAGTACTTC
TRBV5-1	many	TRBJ2-5	NA	CASSPLEAGTQYF	TGCGCCAGCAGCCCTCTAGAGGCGGGGACCCAGTACTTC
TRBV6-6	NA	TRBJ2-7	TRBD2	CASSDPIGTSGPYEQYF	TGTGCCAGCAGTGACCCAATCGGGACTAGCGGCCCCTACGAGCAGTACTTC
TRBV29-1	many	TRBJ2-7	TRBD1	CSVGTGVREQYF	TGCAGCGTTGGGACAGGGGTGAGAGAGCAGTACTTC
TRBV7-9	many	TRBJ2-1	TRBD1	CASSFSLQGAYNEQFF	TGTGCCAGCAGCTTCTCTCTACAGGGGGCCTACAATGAGCAGTTCTTC
TRBV25-1	many	TRBJ2-7	TRBD1	CASSEPPPGQGSYEQYF	TGTGCCAGCAGTGAACCCCCTCCGGGACAGGGGTCCTACGAGCAGTACTTC
TRBV24-1	many	TRBJ2-2	NA	CATMGWAGELFF	TGTGCCACCATGGGGTGGGCCGGGGAGCTGTTTTTT
TRBV5-1	many	TRBJ2-1	TRBD1	CASSLGAGTGGYNEQFF	TGCGCCAGCAGCTTAGGTGCCGGGACAGGGGGATACAATGAGCAGTTCTTC
TRBV10-1	once	TRBJ2-3	TRBD2	CARGGLAGLYNEQYF	TGCGCCAGGGGGGGACTAGCGGGACTATACAATGAGCAGTATTTT
TRBV7-3	NA	TRBJ2-2	NA	CASSSQDSNTGELFF	TGTGCCAGCAGCTCCCAGGACTCGAACACCGGGGAGCTGTTTTTT
TRBV20-1	few	TRBJ2-7	NA	CSARGTDNSSEQYF	TGCAGTGCTAGAGGGACAGACAACTCCTCCGAGCAGTACTTC
TRBV28	few	TRBJ1-2	NA	CASSLSSLPWGYTF	TGTGCCAGCAGTTTAAGTAGCCTCCCGTGGGGCTACACCTTC
TRBV30	few	TRBJ2-5	TRBD1	CAWSVGQGATQYF	TGTGCCTGGAGTGTCGGTCAGGGGGCGACCCAGTACTTC
TRBV4-1	NA	TRBJ1-2	NA	CASSRELASGYGYTF	TGCGCCAGCAGCCGGGAGCTGGCATCCGGTTATGGCTACACCTTC
TRBV19	many	TRBJ2-1	NA	CASRFLADSYNEQFF	TGTGCCAGTAGGTTCCTCGCGGACTCCTACAATGAGCAGTTCTTC
TRBV2	NA	TRBJ2-6	NA	CASGVEGINSGANVLTF	TGTGCCAGCGGTGTCGAAGGGATAAACTCTGGGGCCAACGTCCTGACCTTC
TRBV9	many	TRBJ2-3	NA	CASSQTRSWGTDTQYF	TGTGCCAGCAGCCAGACTCGGAGCTGGGGCACAGATACGCAGTATTTT
TRBV7-9	many	TRBJ2-7	TRBD1	CASSLTPGTGESYEQYF	TGTGCCAGCAGCCTTACCCCCGGGACAGGGGAATCCTACGAGCAGTACTTC
TRBV11-3	many	TRBJ2-7	TRBD2	CASSDGTRHEQYF	TGTGCCAGCAGCGACGGGACTAGACACGAGCAGTACTTC
TRBV7-2	once	TRBJ1-5	NA	CASNSDGRGYQPQHF	TGTGCCAGCAACTCGGACGGACGTGGATATCAGCCCCAGCATTTT
TRBV6-6	many	TRBJ1-4	NA	CASRGDPNEKLFF	TGTGCCAGCAGGGGGGATCCTAATGAAAAACTGTTTTTT
TRBV15	many	TRBJ2-3	NA	CATRAYTSTDTQYF	TGTGCCACCAGGGCGTATACAAGCACAGATACGCAGTATTTT
TRBV5-8	many	TRBJ2-1	TRBD2	CASSLLAGSTEQFF	TGTGCCAGCAGCTTGCTAGCGGGTAGTACTGAGCAGTTCTTC
TRBV7-6	NA	TRBJ1-3	NA	CASSLDLGLSGNTLYF	TGTGCCAGCAGCTTAGATTTAGGTCTTTCTGGAAACACCCTATATTTT